This T cell receptor (beta chain) came from a study of T cell changes during pregnancy in multiple sclerosis. Sequenced by immunoSEQ multiplex PCR; TCRdb stores in-frame clones only, minus some. The sample holds around 72,000 clones; 90% to 95% are singletons and the top ten take around 0.45%. The CDR3 spans 13 residues. Trimming pared 5 bases from V and 1 base from J, leaving 8 bases between. Germline CDR1 SSHAT, CDR2 FNYEAQ (reference sequence). This TCR was recovered from a female donor with multiple sclerosis, enrolled in a pregnancy study. V usage is TRBV7-7 and J usage is TRBJ1-1; D is unresolved. The sequencing used CD4+ T cells from peripheral blood mononuclear cells, collected before pregnancy. In DNA form, the CDR3 reads TGTGCCAGCAGCAGCCGACAGAACACTGAAGCTTTCTTT. It codes for CASSSRQNTEAFF. The complete variable domain, with remaining parts taken from reference TRBV7-7 and TRBJ1-1, reads GAGVSQSPRYKVTKRGQDVTLRCDPISSHATLYWYQQALGQGPEFLTYFNYEAQPDKSGLPSDRFSAERPEGSISTLTIQRTEQRDSAMYRCASSSRQNTEAFFGQGTRLTVV.